The sequence of this T cell receptor (beta chain) was determined in a study of PD-1 blockade in classical Hodgkin lymphoma. This clone appeared once. No antigen is known for it. Study results and caveats: The drivers behind the repertoire differences, possibly disease activity or prior therapy, remain undefined.

The V gene end was trimmed by 5 bases and the J gene end by 2 bases; junction bases not matched to a gene: 5. Germline V gene lookup returns CDR1 PRHDT and CDR2 FYEKMQ (reference sequence). This CDR3 region has 14 residues. TCRdb keeps only in-frame clones here, not all; method: immunoSEQ multiplex PCR. The sample shows more than 2,000 clones, around 79% of them seen only once. Time point noted: newly diagnosed, previously untreated cHL patient sample. Magnetic negative selection isolated CD8+ T cells from thawed PBMCs. The clonotype was recovered from a human donor with classical Hodgkin lymphoma. This chain connects TRBV13 to TRBJ2-7; 8 nucleotides agree with TRBD1. The sample consisted of CD8+ T cells from blood. CDR3 loop: CASSAGQGTYEQYF. The CDR3 coding sequence is TGTGCCAGCAGCGCAGGACAGGGAACCTACGAGCAGTACTTC.